This is a list of T cell receptor beta chains from one sample in a study of cytomegalovirus exposure and HLA in healthy donors. Clones were sequenced by immunoSEQ multiplex PCR, and TCRdb holds only the in-frame ones, with some missing. The sample carries fewer than 150,000 clones, about 80% recorded once. Material: PBMCs. These receptor sequences come from a man aged 35 to 55 in good health and CMV-seropositive. CDR3s leave out the opening cysteine and the closing phenylalanine or tryptophan.

TRBV2 ASRAYKSGGWELF
TRBV9 ASSVGTANTEAF
TRBV4-3 ASSQDRGQPQH
TRBV29-1 SVETLGQGAGGYT
TRBV5-4 ASSLSLGTFYGYT
TRBV6-5 ASSPPGIAGYEQF
TRBV12-5 ASGFLSGGPSYEQY
TRBV9 ASSPRTRSYEQF
TRBV9 ASSPIKARRTSGELF
TRBV10-3 ATGLAGGIRNTGELF